Listed here are 5 T cell receptor beta chains from one sample, sequenced in a study of blood T cell repertoires in COVID-19. The assay was immunoSEQ multiplex PCR, and TCRdb's table has in-frame clones only and misses some. This table holds about 38,000 clones, 70% to 90% found once. Sequenced input: peripheral blood. The receptors originated from a man in his forties or fifties with active COVID-19.

This clone appeared a single time. This chain uses TRBV6-5 with TRBJ1-5, with 7 bases matching TRBD1. The V segment lost 6 bases and the J segment 4 bases; nucleotides outside the gene matches: 9. From germline, CDR1 is MNHEY and CDR2 SVGAGI. There are 15 residues in the CDR3. In nucleotides, the CDR3 is TGTGCCAGCAGGCCACAGGGGAAAGGGAATCAGCCCCAGCATTTT. Amino acid sequence: CASRPQGKGNQPQHF.

The chain has TRBV4-1 and TRBJ2-2; 7 positions agree with TRBD2. CDR1 and CDR2 (germline): MGHRA, YSYEKL. There are 18 residues in the CDR3. The V gene end was trimmed by 2 bases and the J gene end by 7 bases; junction bases not matched to a gene: 16. CDR3 sequence (DNA): TGCGCCAGCAGCCAATACCCCCCTCGGTCCTGGGAGGGCGGGGAGCTGTTTTTT. Translated: CASSQYPPRSWEGGELFF.

The chain has TRBV12-5 and TRBJ2-7, with a tentative D call TRBD1 (6 bases). V was clipped by 4 bases and J by 7 bases, with 17 bases between them. The CDR3 is 14 amino acids. From germline, CDR1 is LGHNT and CDR2 FRNRAP. CDR3 sequence (DNA): TGTGCTAGTGGTTCAACAGGGCTAGTAGGGGAGCAGTACTTC. This codes for CASGSTGLVGEQYF. Full variable domain (outside the CDR3, taken from reference TRBV12-5 and TRBJ2-7): DARVTQTPRHKVTEMGQEVTMRCQPILGHNTVFWYRQTMMQGLELLAYFRNRAPLDDSGMPKDRFSAEMPDATLATLKIQPSEPRDSAVYFCASGSTGLVGEQYFGPGTRLTVT.

The chain carries TRBV13 and TRBJ1-1; no clear D gene. The germline V gene has CDR1 PRHDT and CDR2 FYEKMQ (reference sequence). This CDR3 region has 13 residues. V was clipped by 2 bases and J by 2 bases, with 6 bases between them. The CDR3 DNA reads as TGTGCCAGCAGCTTACAGGTAAACACTGAAGCTTTCTTT. It codes for CASSLQVNTEAFF.

The rearrangement uses TRBV29-1 and TRBJ2-1; TRBD2 might be the D (7 bases). Germline assignment: CDR1 SQVTM and CDR2 ANQGSEA. The CDR3 sequence is 13 residues long. V was shortened by 1 base and J by 7 bases, with 11 bases between the two germline ends. Written as DNA, the CDR3 is TGCAGCGTTGAAGGCGGGGGCCTTAATGAGCAGTTCTTC. Amino acid sequence: CSVEGGGLNEQFF.